These T cell receptor beta chains were read from a single sample in a study of CD8+CD57+ T cells in acquired aplastic anemia. MiXCR, run by TCRdb on the reads, gives a single entry per CDR3 protein. The profile shows approximately 300,000 distinct CDR3 sequences, around three fifths of them singletons. The sample taken for sequencing was sorted CD4+, CD8+, or CD8+CD57+ T cells (not recorded which) from PBMCs. Receptors were obtained from a human donor with aplastic anemia. Both conserved end residues are part of each CDR3. The order of the fields is V gene, CDR3 length, clone size, J gene, D gene, CDR3 DNA, CDR3 protein. A D gene is named only where the DNA matches it firmly. Not all rows give a size; the values are once, few, many and, for expanded clones, a class.

TRBV7-9,14,once,TRBJ1-2,NA,TGTGCCAGCAGCTTAGTATCGTCTAACTATGGCTACACCTTC,CASSLVSSNYGYTF
TRBV20-1,11,once,TRBJ1-2,NA,TGCAGTGCCGGGACACGCACTGGCTACACCTTC,CSAGTRTGYTF
TRBV19,15,NA,TRBJ1-5,TRBD1,TGTGCCAGTAGTATAAGGGACAGGGGTGATCAGCCCCAGCATTTT,CASSIRDRGDQPQHF
TRBV20-1,17,NA,TRBJ2-1,TRBD1,TGCAGTGCCTTCGGAGGGACAGGGATTCAATCCTACAATGAGCAGTTCTTC,CSAFGGTGIQSYNEQFF
TRBV2,13,once,TRBJ2-5,TRBD2,TGTGCCAGCAGCAAGGACGGGGGGGAGACCCAGTACTTC,CASSKDGGETQYF
TRBV12-3/TRBV12-4,17,NA,TRBJ2-1,NA,TGTGCCAGCAAGGCCCTTTGGCGAGGCGGGGTGGGAAATGAGCAGTTCTTC,CASKALWRGGVGNEQFF
TRBV3-1,19,NA,TRBJ1-3,NA,TGTGCCAGCAGCCCCGTGGGAAACAGGGCATCCCTCTCTGGAAACACCATATATTTT,CASSPVGNRASLSGNTIYF
TRBV5-1,14,few,TRBJ2-7,NA,TGCGCCAGCAGCTTTTCCCGGGGTACGCCCGAGCAGTACTTC,CASSFSRGTPEQYF
TRBV5-8,15,NA,TRBJ1-5,NA,TGTGCCAGCAGCCCAATGGACGGTAGCAATCAGCCCCAGCATTTT,CASSPMDGSNQPQHF
TRBV19,15,many,TRBJ2-1,TRBD1,TGTGCCAGTAGGAAACCGGGACAGGGCTACAATGAGCAGTTCTTC,CASRKPGQGYNEQFF
TRBV7-7,16,NA,TRBJ2-2,TRBD1,TGTGCTAGCAGCTTAGTGGGACAGGCATTAAACGGGGAGCTGTTTTTT,CASSLVGQALNGELFF
TRBV4-2,13,NA,TRBJ2-5,NA,TGTGCCAGCAGCCAAGATCAGGGGGAGACCCAGTACTTC,CASSQDQGETQYF
TRBV2,16,many,TRBJ2-5,NA,TGTGCCAGCCGCCCCGGTGGCGTGGGATTTCAAGAGACCCAGTACTTC,CASRPGGVGFQETQYF
TRBV24-1,15,NA,TRBJ2-1,TRBD2,TGTGCCACCAGCCTTAGCGGGGGGGGGTACAATGAGCAGTTCTTC,CATSLSGGGYNEQFF
TRBV3-1,12,many,TRBJ1-2,NA,TGTGCCAGCAGCCAATCGGCGGATGGCTACACCTTC,CASSQSADGYTF
TRBV7-9,13,few,TRBJ2-5,TRBD1,TGTGCCAGCAGCCCAGGACAGGATGAGACCCAGTACTTC,CASSPGQDETQYF
TRBV12-3/TRBV12-4,14,few,TRBJ1-6,NA,TGTGCCAGCAGTTTCCACAGGGCTGGATCACCCCTCCACTTT,CASSFHRAGSPLHF
TRBV4-3,14,NA,TRBJ1-2,NA,TGCGCCAGCAGCCCTAACCTTGACAGCTATGGCTACACCTTC,CASSPNLDSYGYTF
TRBV2,14,NA,TRBJ1-3,NA,TGTGCCAGCAGGGGGGGGGGTGGAGGAAACACCATATATTTT,CASRGGGGGNTIYF
TRBV4-2,15,NA,TRBJ1-2,NA,TGTGCCAGCAGCCAAGGACGTGACAGGCTTTGGGGCTACACCTTC,CASSQGRDRLWGYTF
TRBV7-9,12,NA,TRBJ2-1,NA,TGTGCCAGCAGCTTAGGCACTGGTGAGCAGTTCTTC,CASSLGTGEQFF
TRBV20-1,13,NA,TRBJ1-5,NA,TGCAGTGCTAGTTCGGGTGTCCAACAGCCCCAGCATTTT,CSASSGVQQPQHF
TRBV2,13,NA,TRBJ1-1,NA,TGTGCCACCCCGGGACCGATGAACACTGAAGCTTTCTTT,CATPGPMNTEAFF
TRBV10-3,13,NA,TRBJ1-6,TRBD1,TGTGCCATCGGCGGGACAGCTAATTCACCCCTCCACTTT,CAIGGTANSPLHF
TRBV20-1,13,many,TRBJ1-2,TRBD1,TGCAGTGCTATACCGGGACAGAACTATGGCTACACCTTC,CSAIPGQNYGYTF
TRBV19,14,once,TRBJ1-2,NA,TGTGCCAGTAGTATTGACAGCCTAAACTATGGCTACACCTTC,CASSIDSLNYGYTF
TRBV7-9,16,many,TRBJ1-2,NA,TGTGCCAGCAGCCCCACCCTCGGGACGGGGGACTATGGCTACACCTTC,CASSPTLGTGDYGYTF
TRBV7-8,15,NA,TRBJ2-1,TRBD2,TGTGCCAGCAGTTTGCGGGAGCCTCGTGTCGATGAGCAGTTCTTC,CASSLREPRVDEQFF
TRBV7-3,15,NA,TRBJ2-3,TRBD1,TGTGCCAGCGATTTGTGGGGACAGGGGACAGATACGCAGTATTTT,CASDLWGQGTDTQYF
TRBV24-1,17,few,TRBJ2-7,NA,TGTGCCACCAGTGATTTTGGTGGGCCGGAACAGGGCTACGAGCAGTACTTC,CATSDFGGPEQGYEQYF
TRBV7-8,14,many,TRBJ1-1,TRBD1,TGTGCCAGCAGCTGGGGACAGGGGGTCACTGAAGCTTTCTTT,CASSWGQGVTEAFF
TRBV27,14,many,TRBJ2-7,TRBD2,TGTGCCAGCAGCCGGGGACTATTAGCGAGGGAGCAGTACTTC,CASSRGLLAREQYF
TRBV10-3,14,NA,TRBJ1-1,TRBD1,TGTGCCATCAGTGACGGACAGGGGACCACTGAAGCTTTCTTT,CAISDGQGTTEAFF
TRBV7-6,14,NA,TRBJ2-3,NA,TGTGCCAGCAGCCGACTACCGACGGTGGATACGCAGTATTTT,CASSRLPTVDTQYF
TRBV19,12,NA,TRBJ1-2,NA,TGTGCCAGCAGTCCCCCCAGTTATGGCTACACCTTC,CASSPPSYGYTF
TRBV5-8,13,many,TRBJ1-2,NA,TGTGCCAGCAGCTTGTGGGGAACGGGTGGCTACACCTTC,CASSLWGTGGYTF
TRBV7-8,14,many,TRBJ1-6,TRBD1,TGTGCCAGCAGCCCTAGACAGGGCGCGTCACCCCTCCACTTT,CASSPRQGASPLHF
TRBV2,14,NA,TRBJ2-3,TRBD2,TGTGCCAGCCTCGGGACTACCTCCACAGATACGCAGTATTTT,CASLGTTSTDTQYF
TRBV2,14,NA,TRBJ2-7,NA,TGTGCCAGCAGCCAAACCGGGAGCCACTACGAGCAGTACTTC,CASSQTGSHYEQYF
TRBV25-1,13,many,TRBJ2-5,NA,TGTGCCAGCAGTGCCGACCCTAGGGAGACCCAGTACTTC,CASSADPRETQYF
TRBV18,15,many,TRBJ2-5,NA,TGTGCCAGCTCACCCCGACAGAGGCCTCAAGAGACCCAGTACTTC,CASSPRQRPQETQYF
TRBV9,16,NA,TRBJ1-3,NA,TGTGCCAGCAGCGTCAGCCCCGGGACGGCCGGAAACACCATATATTTT,CASSVSPGTAGNTIYF
TRBV9,14,NA,TRBJ2-6,TRBD1,TGTGCCAGCAGCGCGGGACAGGGGGCCAACGTCCTGACTTTC,CASSAGQGANVLTF
TRBV19,15,NA,TRBJ1-2,TRBD1,TGTGCCAGTAGTACCCGGACAGGCAAGAACTATGGCTACACCTTC,CASSTRTGKNYGYTF
TRBV19,15,many,TRBJ2-2,NA,TGTGCCAGTAGCGGCGGGACATTGCACACCGGGGAGCTGTTTTTT,CASSGGTLHTGELFF
TRBV5-1,14,many,TRBJ2-5,NA,TGCGCCAGCAGTTACGCGGGACTTCAAGAGACCCAGTACTTC,CASSYAGLQETQYF
TRBV2,14,NA,TRBJ2-6,NA,TGTGCCAGCAGTGATGACGGTGGGGCCAACGTCCTGACTTTC,CASSDDGGANVLTF
TRBV7-3,13,NA,TRBJ2-1,NA,TGTGCCAGCAGCTTAACTTGGTACAATGGGCAGTTCTTC,CASSLTWYNGQFF